These T cell receptor beta chains were read from a single sample in a study of cytomegalovirus exposure and HLA in healthy donors. The assay was immunoSEQ multiplex PCR, and TCRdb's table has in-frame clones only and misses some. The sample contains roughly 100,000 clones, 85% to 95% of which appear only once. Input material: PBMCs. The receptors come from a woman younger than 35 in good health and CMV-seronegative. CDR3s include the opening cysteine and the closing phenylalanine or tryptophan. A D gene is named only where the DNA matches it firmly. Rows may omit the clone size; those that give it use once, few, many or a size class.

V gene	J gene	D gene	clone size	CDR3 DNA	CDR3 protein
TRBV9	TRBJ2-7	-	-	TGTGCCAGCAGCGTTCAGGGGACGACCACCTACGAGCAGTACTTC	CASSVQGTTTYEQYF
TRBV7-9	TRBJ2-7	TRBD2	-	TGTGCCAGCAGCTCCGGGACTAGCGGCTACGAGCAGTACTTC	CASSSGTSGYEQYF
TRBV30	TRBJ1-1	-	-	TGTGCTACGACCGGGCGGGTCTCGAACACTGAAGCTTTCTTT	CATTGRVSNTEAFF
TRBV5-5	TRBJ2-7	TRBD2	-	TGTGCCAGCAGCTTTAGACTAGCGTCCTACGAGCAGTACTTC	CASSFRLASYEQYF
TRBV5-1	TRBJ2-1	TRBD2	-	TGCGCCAGCAGCACCCCCGGGACTAGCGGGAACAATGAGCAGTTCTTC	CASSTPGTSGNNEQFF
TRBV5-4	TRBJ1-3	-	-	TGTGCCAGCAGCTCCCGGGGAGACACCATATATTTT	CASSSRGDTIYF
TRBV9	TRBJ2-3	-	-	TGTGCCAGCAGTCGAGAAGATACGCAGTATTTT	CASSREDTQYF
TRBV5-1	TRBJ2-7	TRBD1	-	TGCGCCAGCAGCGGATGGGACAGGGGAAACGAGCAGTACTTC	CASSGWDRGNEQYF
TRBV5-4	TRBJ2-5	TRBD2	few	TGTGCCAGCAGCGGTGGACTAGCGGGGATCCAAGAGACCCAGTACTTC	CASSGGLAGIQETQYF
TRBV6-6	TRBJ1-6	-	-	TGTGCCAGCGGATCGGGGGGGTCGCCAAATTCACCCCTCCACTTT	CASGSGGSPNSPLHF
TRBV4-3	TRBJ2-7	-	-	TGCGCCAGCAGCCAAGGGGCGTTCTACGAGCAGTACTTC	CASSQGAFYEQYF
TRBV6-5	TRBJ2-4	-	-	TGTGCCAGCAGTTACTCGGACAGAGCCAAAAACATTCAGTACTTC	CASSYSDRAKNIQYF
TRBV4-3	TRBJ2-7	-	-	TGCGCCAGCAGCCAAGAGTCCGGACAGCTCTACGAGCAGTACTTC	CASSQESGQLYEQYF
TRBV28	TRBJ2-2	-	once	TGTGCCAGCAGTTTCCCCGCGACTGAAACCGGGGAGCTGTTTTTT	CASSFPATETGELFF
TRBV15	TRBJ2-3	-	-	TGTGCCACCAGCATAAGACTAGTTCTGGATACGCAGTATTTT	CATSIRLVLDTQYF
TRBV18	TRBJ1-3	-	-	TGTGCCAGCTCACCTCCCCCGAGCTCTGGAAACACCATATATTTT	CASSPPPSSGNTIYF
TRBV11-2	TRBJ2-5	TRBD2	-	TGTGCCAGCAGCTTAGGGGCTAGCGGACAAGAGACCCAGTACTTC	CASSLGASGQETQYF
TRBV19	TRBJ2-7	-	-	TGTGCCAGTCTGGAGGGCAGCGGGTCCTACGAGCAGTACTTC	CASLEGSGSYEQYF
TRBV27	TRBJ2-1	TRBD2	-	TGTGCCAGCAGTTCAGGACTAGCGGGAGGGAATGAGCAGTTCTTC	CASSSGLAGGNEQFF
TRBV20-1	TRBJ1-2	-	-	TGCAGTGCTATCCAGGTCTATGGCTACACCTTC	CSAIQVYGYTF
TRBV7-8	TRBJ2-7	TRBD1	-	TGTGCCAGCAGCCCGGGACAGGGTCGGGGCGAGCAGTACTTC	CASSPGQGRGEQYF
TRBV19	TRBJ1-5	TRBD1	-	TGTGCCAGTAGTACCCCGGGACAGGTACCTTTACTGGGGGGCAATCAGCCCCAGCATTTT	CASSTPGQVPLLGGNQPQHF
TRBV11-2	TRBJ2-7	-	-	TGTGCCAGCAGTGGAGGGCGGTCCGACGAGCAGTACTTC	CASSGGRSDEQYF
TRBV11-2	TRBJ2-3	TRBD2	-	TGTGCCAGCAGCCCCGGGACTAGCTCTGCAGATACGCAGTATTTT	CASSPGTSSADTQYF
TRBV5-1	TRBJ2-7	TRBD1	-	TGCGCCAGCAGCTCGGACAGGGAGTCCTACGAGCAGTACTTC	CASSSDRESYEQYF
TRBV19	TRBJ1-1	-	-	TGTGCCAGTAGTAGAGGGGGGGTGAGGGTCACTGAAGCTTTCTTT	CASSRGGVRVTEAFF
TRBV29-1	TRBJ1-3	TRBD1	-	TGCAGCGTTGAAGATCGCAGGGGGCACGCTGGAAACACCATATATTTT	CSVEDRRGHAGNTIYF
TRBV29-1	TRBJ1-2	-	-	TGCAGCGTCGAGGGAAACAGGGTCCCCTATGGCTACACCTTC	CSVEGNRVPYGYTF
TRBV4-3	TRBJ2-7	TRBD1	-	TGCGCCAGCAGCCTAAGCTACCCGGGACAGGGGTTTTACGAGCAGTACTTC	CASSLSYPGQGFYEQYF
TRBV18	TRBJ2-1	TRBD2	-	TGTGCCAGCTCAGCCGATCGGCGGGGGGACAATGAGCAGTTCTTC	CASSADRRGDNEQFF
TRBV28	TRBJ2-7	-	-	TGTGCCAGCAGTTTGCGCAGGCTCGAGCAGTACTTC	CASSLRRLEQYF
TRBV14	TRBJ1-1	TRBD1	-	TGTGCCAGCAGGGACGACAGGGTGATGAACACTGAAGCTTTCTTT	CASRDDRVMNTEAFF
TRBV19	TRBJ1-1	-	-	TGTGCCAGTAGTATCTTCCGTTCGAACACTGAAGCTTTCTTT	CASSIFRSNTEAFF
TRBV30	TRBJ2-5	-	-	TGTGCCTGGGGGCTAGCGGAGACCCAGTACTTC	CAWGLAETQYF
TRBV18	TRBJ2-5	TRBD2	-	TGTGCCAGCTCACCACGCGGGGGGACACAAGAGACCCAGTACTTC	CASSPRGGTQETQYF
TRBV7-9	TRBJ1-5	TRBD1	-	TGTGCCAGCAGCTTGGTTCTAGCGGGACAGGGGTATCAGCCCCAGCATTTT	CASSLVLAGQGYQPQHF
TRBV5-1	TRBJ1-1	TRBD1	-	TGCGCCAGTTCACGCACAGGGGACACTGAAGCTTTCTTT	CASSRTGDTEAFF
TRBV30	TRBJ2-7	TRBD1	-	TGTGCCTGGGGGGGGCGACAGGGGGCCTACGAGCAGTACTTC	CAWGGRQGAYEQYF
TRBV30	TRBJ1-4	-	-	TGTGCCTGGAGTGCCCCTGGAGTAGCGGCAACTAATGAAAAACTGTTTTTT	CAWSAPGVAATNEKLFF
TRBV11-3	TRBJ2-7	-	-	TGTGCCAGCAGCCAAGGAGTTACTCGACCCTCCTACGAGCAGTACTTC	CASSQGVTRPSYEQYF
TRBV7-9	TRBJ2-1	TRBD1	-	TGTGCCAGCAGCTTTAACAGGGGCGAGTTCTTC	CASSFNRGEFF
TRBV16	TRBJ2-5	-	-	TGTGCCAGCAGCCAAGCCCCAGGGGCCCAAGAGACCCAGTACTTC	CASSQAPGAQETQYF